The 23 T cell receptor beta chains listed next were all sequenced from one sample in a study of regulatory T cells in long-lasting Graves disease. Arm-PCR with iRepertoire HTBI primers amplified the CDR3 regions for these TCR beta libraries. TCRdb recomputed calls from the multiplex PCR reads with MiXCR, one row per CDR3 protein. Among roughly 380,000 distinct CDR3 sequences, approximately 16% were seen once, and the ten largest hold about 32%. Time point indicated: newly diagnosed GD, antithyroid drugs for less than 3 months. RNA isolated from PBMCs was used to make the TCR library. The data were also submitted as part of a second study, on T cells in Graves' hyperthyroidism and ophthalmopathy.

The sample in question was peripheral blood mononuclear cells (PBMCs), obtained at new diagnosis, from a patient treated with antithyroid drugs. The receptors were sampled from a man between 35 and 55 years old with Graves disease.

As for this clonotype: One end of the junction varies from germline; a read error may be responsible. This chain connects TRBV7-9 to TRBJ2-3, with D perhaps TRBD1 (5 bases). The CDR3 has 16 amino acids. The germline CDR1 and CDR2 sequences are SEHNR and FQNEAQ (reference sequence). The CDR3, as DNA: TGCGCCAGCAGCCAAGATCGATCGACAGGCACAGATACGCAGTATTTT. As protein: CASSQDRSTGTDTQYF.

This clonotype was recorded many times. The chain uses TRBV28 and TRBJ1-1; D not certain. This CDR3 contains 15 residues. Between the trimmed V and J ends, which lost 5 bases and 1 base, there was a span of 14 bases. CDR1 and CDR2 from the germline V gene are MDHEN and SYDVKM. For the CDR3, the DNA is TGTGCCAGCAGTCCGAGCGGTCACACGAACACTGAAGCTTTCTTT. Encoded protein: CASSPSGHTNTEAFF. The full variable domain, its missing parts supplied by reference TRBV28 and TRBJ1-1, is DVKVTQSSRYLVKRTGEKVFLECVQDMDHENMFWYRQDPGLGLRLIYFSYDVKMKEKGDIPEGYSVSREKKERFSLILESASTNQTSMYLCASSPSGHTNTEAFFGQGTRLTVV.

The table lists this clonotype with many counts. The V call is TRBV2, the J call TRBJ1-2; D perhaps matches TRBD1 (6 bases). Germline V lookup: CDR1 SNHLY, CDR2 FYNNEI. V was pared by 6 bases and J by 7 bases, with 15 bases between. The CDR3 is 13 amino acids. CDR3 nucleotides: TGTGCCAGCAGGCCACAGGGCCAGGGTGGCTACACCTTC. Its protein product is CASRPQGQGGYTF.

In its sample, this clonotype was seen many times. The chain has TRBV4-1 and TRBJ2-5, with 7 nucleotides matching TRBD2. From germline, CDR1 is MGHRA and CDR2 YSYEKL. CDR3 length: 17 amino acids. V dropped 4 bases and J dropped 3; count of bases not matched to a gene: 14. The CDR3 spells CASSPSTTQRGKETQYF. For the CDR3, the DNA is TGCGCCAGCAGCCCTTCTACCACCCAGCGGGGAAAAGAGACCCAGTACTTC.

The rearrangement joins TRBV12-5 to TRBJ2-3, with 9 bases that match TRBD1. The junction had 5 bases not matched to a gene; V was cut back by 4 bases and J by 0 bases. This CDR3 is built from 16 residues. Germline V CDR1 and CDR2: LGHNT, FRNRAP. The CDR3 sequence: CASGWTGATSTDTQYF. CDR3 bases: TGTGCTAGTGGTTGGACAGGGGCCACTAGCACAGATACGCAGTATTTT.

The CDR3 region is CASSLGVDRGSGQPQHF. Written as DNA, the CDR3 is TGTGCCAGCAGTTTAGGAGTCGACAGGGGATCAGGTCAGCCCCAGCATTTT. The chain employs TRBV12-3 or TRBV12-4 and TRBJ1-5; 8 positions agree with TRBD1. J was trimmed by 6 bases and V by 1 base; bases with no gene match: 11. This CDR3 is 17 amino acids long.

Only a few counts were recorded for this clonotype. The genes are TRBV29-1 and TRBJ2-5, with 10 bases lining up with TRBD1. V shed 6 bases, J shed 0 bases, and the junction held 1 base outside the gene matches. The CDR3 consists of 13 residues. The germline CDR1 and CDR2 sequences are SQVTM and ANQGSEA. Here the CDR3 reads CSVDRGHQETQYF. The CDR3, as DNA: TGCAGCGTCGACAGGGGGCACCAAGAGACCCAGTACTTC.

This clonotype has more than one count but fewer than ten. The chain uses TRBV9 and TRBJ2-1; TRBD2 agrees at 12 bases. There are 14 residues in the CDR3. The germline V gene has CDR1 SGDLS and CDR2 YYNGEE. J was trimmed by 9 bases and V by 6 bases; bases with no gene match: 7. CDR3 sequence (DNA): TGTGCCAGCACAAGGACTAGCGGGGAAGTTGAGCAGTTCTTC. Amino acid sequence: CASTRTSGEVEQFF.

This clonotype was detected ten times or more. V usage is TRBV9 and J usage is TRBJ2-5, with a weak D call TRBD2 (6 bases). The CDR3 runs to 14 residues. The V and J ends lost 4 bases and 5 bases respectively, with 15 bases between them. Germline CDR1 and CDR2: SGDLS and YYNGEE. As DNA, the CDR3 is TGTGCCAGCAGCCCGGGACTTTCGCGGGAGACCCAGTACTTC. Its translation: CASSPGLSRETQYF.

In regard to this clonotype: A single base is all that separates this from a far larger clone, so a read error is likely. The rearrangement uses TRBV9 and TRBJ1-1; the D is unclear. CDR1 and CDR2 (germline): SGDLS, YYNGEE. This CDR3 is built from 14 residues. V shed 7 bases and J shed 0 bases, with 13 bases lying between them. In DNA form, the CDR3 reads TGTGCCAGCGGGCGGAGGGCCCTGAACACTGAAGCTTTCTTT. This gives the protein CASGRRALNTEAFF.

This clonotype was counted many times. The rearrangement uses TRBV29-1 and TRBJ2-7; no clear D. Looked up from germline, CDR1 is SQVTM and CDR2 is ANQGSEA. This CDR3 comprises 14 residues. Trimming took off 3 bases at V and 4 bases at J, with 16 bases between the two ends. This chain's CDR3 is CSVEVETGRYEQYF. DNA of the CDR3: TGCAGCGTTGAGGTAGAAACGGGCCGGTACGAGCAGTACTTC.

Ten or more counts support this clonotype. The V call is TRBV10-3, the J call TRBJ2-7; 7 nucleotides line up with TRBD1. Losses at the gene ends were 6 bases for V and 4 bases for J; bases not matched to a gene: 6. Germline CDR1 ENHRY, CDR2 SYGVKD. This CDR3 spans 13 amino acids. CDR3 nucleotide sequence: TGTGCCATCAGGGACAGGTTTGTTTACGAGCAGTACTTC. This sequence encodes CAIRDRFVYEQYF.

This clonotype was counted many times. The V gene is TRBV7-3, the J gene TRBJ1-4; D perhaps matches TRBD1 (6 bases). The V end was cut by 4 bases, the J end by 0 bases, with 18 bases between. The CDR3 sequence is 18 residues long. Germline lookup yields CDR1 SGHTA and CDR2 FQGTGA. CDR3 protein: CASSSHGGRWATNEKLFF. DNA for the CDR3: TGTGCCAGCAGCTCCCATGGGGGCAGGTGGGCAACTAATGAAAAACTGTTTTTT.

This clonotype was seen ten or more times. The J gene is TRBJ2-7, the V gene TRBV27; 8 bases match TRBD2. The V gene's germline CDR1 is MNHEY and CDR2 SMNVEV (reference sequence). The V gene end was trimmed by 6 bases and the J gene end by 7 bases; junction bases not matched to a gene: 8. The CDR3 sequence is 13 residues long. In DNA, the CDR3 is TGTGCCAGCAGAAGCGGGGGCTCTAGGGAGCAGTACTTC. Protein: CASRSGGSREQYF.

The chain joins TRBV18 to TRBJ2-5; 10 nucleotides line up with TRBD1. V gave up 3 bases and J gave up 3 bases; unmatched junction bases: 4. The CDR3 contains 15 residues. Germline V gene sequence: CDR1 KGHSH, CDR2 LQKENI. In DNA, the CDR3 is TGTGCCAGCTCACCGAGACAGGGGGCGGAAGAGACCCAGTACTTC. Protein: CASSPRQGAEETQYF. The complete variable domain, with remaining parts taken from reference TRBV18 and TRBJ2-5, reads NAGVMQNPRHLVRRRGQEARLRCSPMKGHSHVYWYRQLPEEGLKFMVYLQKENIIDESGMPKERFSAEFPKEGPSILRIQQVVRGDSAAYFCASSPRQGAEETQYFGPGTRLLVL.

V is TRBV7-2 and J is TRBJ2-7, with TRBD1 matching 8 bases. V trimming: 5 bases; J trimming: 6 bases; junction bases outside the gene matches: 9. The CDR3 runs to 14 residues. CDR1 and CDR2 (germline): SGHTA, FQGNSA. In nucleotides, the CDR3 is TGTGCCAGCAGCCCTCGGACAGGGCGGCTCGAGCAGTACTTC. Its translation: CASSPRTGRLEQYF.

This clonotype was seen repeatedly, ten times or more. The chain combines TRBV11-1 with TRBJ2-4; D gene ambiguous. This CDR3 is 11 amino acids long. Germline CDR1 is SGHAT and CDR2 is FQDESV (reference sequence). Trimming shortened V by 3 bases and J by 5 bases, and 2 bases separated the two germline ends. CDR3 DNA sequence: TGTGCCAGCAGCTTCGAAAACATTCAGTACTTC. It yields the protein CASSFENIQYF.

The chain couples TRBV6-2 or TRBV6-3 to TRBJ2-3; 7 nucleotides match TRBD2. The germline gives CDR1 MNHEY, CDR2 SVGEGT. Germline trimming cut 0 bases from V and 5 bases from J; bases unmatched to any gene: 17. The CDR3 contains 19 residues. DNA of the CDR3: TGTGCCAGCAGTTACTCGATTGTAGAATCGAGCGGGGTTGAAGATACGCAGTATTTT. Its translation: CASSYSIVESSGVEDTQYF.

This clonotype was counted a few times. A much larger clone lies a single base off, so this may be a read error. The V gene is TRBV20-1, the J gene TRBJ2-3; D may correspond to TRBD1 or TRBD2 (5 bases each). Deletions cut 5 bases from V and 8 bases from J, with 11 bases between. The CDR3 consists of 11 residues. CDR1 and CDR2 (germline): DFQATT, SNEGSKA (reference sequence). CDR3 DNA sequence: TGCAGTGCTTACGGGGCGGGTACGCAGTATTTT. Protein: CSAYGAGTQYF.

This clonotype was picked up one time. The J gene is TRBJ2-5, the V gene TRBV2; 9 bases match TRBD2. V gave up 2 bases and J gave up 5 bases; unmatched junction bases: 6. Germline V gene data show CDR1 as SNHLY and CDR2 as FYNNEI. The CDR3 totals 15 residues. Here the CDR3 reads CASSEHSGGTETQYF. CDR3 nucleotides: TGTGCCAGCAGTGAACACAGCGGGGGGACGGAGACCCAGTACTTC.

This clonotype came up a few times. V and J are TRBV15 and TRBJ1-3; D call uncertain. Germline CDR1 is LNHNV and CDR2 is YYDKDF (reference sequence). The CDR3 is 14 residues long. V dropped 3 bases and J dropped 0 bases, with 6 bases sitting between them. The CDR3 coding sequence is TGTGCCACCAGCAGTGGCCTCTCTGGAAACACCATATATTTT. Translating it yields CATSSGLSGNTIYF.

A few counts support this clonotype. The rearrangement uses TRBV27 and TRBJ2-2; D is possibly TRBD1 (6 bases). Germline CDR1 and CDR2: MNHEY and SMNVEV (reference sequence). This CDR3 has 15 residues. V was shortened by 5 bases and J by 4 bases, with 14 bases between the two germline ends. CDR3: CASSRRGRGTGELFF. The DNA for the CDR3 is TGTGCCAGCAGTCGCCGGGGCAGGGGCACCGGGGAGCTGTTTTTT.

This clonotype was seen many times. The chain links TRBV7-9 to TRBJ1-2; perhaps TRBD1 as D (6 bases). From germline, CDR1 is SEHNR and CDR2 FQNEAQ (reference sequence). This CDR3 is 15 amino acids long. Trimming shortened V by 4 bases and J by 3 bases, and 15 bases separated the two germline ends. The CDR3 sequence: CASSSRPQGYYGYTF. The CDR3 nucleotides read TGTGCCAGCAGCTCCCGTCCCCAGGGGTACTATGGCTACACCTTC.